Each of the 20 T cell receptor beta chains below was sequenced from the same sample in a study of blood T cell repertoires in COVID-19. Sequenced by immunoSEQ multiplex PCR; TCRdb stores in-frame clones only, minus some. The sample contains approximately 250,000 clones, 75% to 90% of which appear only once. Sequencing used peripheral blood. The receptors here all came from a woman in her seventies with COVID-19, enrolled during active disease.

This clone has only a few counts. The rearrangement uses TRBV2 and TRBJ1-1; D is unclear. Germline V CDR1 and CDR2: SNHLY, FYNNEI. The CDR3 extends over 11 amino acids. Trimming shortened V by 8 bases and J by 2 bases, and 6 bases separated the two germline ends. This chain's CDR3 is CASRFNTEAFF. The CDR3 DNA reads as TGTGCCAGCCGTTTCAACACTGAAGCTTTCTTT.

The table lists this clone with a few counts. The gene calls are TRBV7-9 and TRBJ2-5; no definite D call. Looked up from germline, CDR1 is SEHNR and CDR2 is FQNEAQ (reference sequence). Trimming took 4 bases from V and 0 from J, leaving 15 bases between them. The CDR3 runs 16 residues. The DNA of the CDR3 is TGTGCCAGCAGCTCCGGTTGGGCCGTTGACCAAGAGACCCAGTACTTC. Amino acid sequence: CASSSGWAVDQETQYF.

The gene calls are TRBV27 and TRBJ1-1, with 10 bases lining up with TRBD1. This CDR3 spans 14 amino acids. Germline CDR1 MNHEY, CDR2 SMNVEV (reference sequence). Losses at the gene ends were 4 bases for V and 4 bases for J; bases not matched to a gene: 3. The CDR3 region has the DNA TGTGCCAGCAGTTACGGGGACAGGGGCACTGAAGCTTTCTTT. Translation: CASSYGDRGTEAFF.

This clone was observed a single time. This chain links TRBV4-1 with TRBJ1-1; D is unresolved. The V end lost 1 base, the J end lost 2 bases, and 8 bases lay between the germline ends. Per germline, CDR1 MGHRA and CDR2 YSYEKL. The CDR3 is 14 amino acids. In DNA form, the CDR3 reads TGCGCCAGCAGCCAAGCTCGGGATAACACTGAAGCTTTCTTT. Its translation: CASSQARDNTEAFF.

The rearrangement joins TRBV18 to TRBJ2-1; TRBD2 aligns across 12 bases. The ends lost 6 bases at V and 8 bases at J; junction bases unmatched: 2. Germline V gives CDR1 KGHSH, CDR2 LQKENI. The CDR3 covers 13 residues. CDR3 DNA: TGTGCCAGCTCGACTAGCGGGAGTGATGAGCAGTTCTTC. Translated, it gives CASSTSGSDEQFF.

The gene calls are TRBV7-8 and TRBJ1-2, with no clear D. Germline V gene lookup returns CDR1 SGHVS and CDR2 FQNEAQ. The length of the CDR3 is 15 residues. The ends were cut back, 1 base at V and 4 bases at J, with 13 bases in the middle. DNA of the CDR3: TGTGCCAGCAGCTTAGTCGCAACCTGGAGCTATGGCTACACCTTC. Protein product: CASSLVATWSYGYTF. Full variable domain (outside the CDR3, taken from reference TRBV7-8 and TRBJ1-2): GAGVSQSPRYKVAKRGQDVALRCDPISGHVSLFWYQQALGQGPEFLTYFQNEAQLDKSGLPSDRFFAERPEGSVSTLKIQRTQQEDSAVYLCASSLVATWSYGYTFGSGTRLTVV.

In DNA, the CDR3 is TGTGCCAGCAGCTTTGGAGGGTCCCGGAATCAGCCCCAGCATTTT. Protein: CASSFGGSRNQPQHF. The rearrangement links TRBV5-4 to TRBJ1-5; D is ambiguous. The CDR3 spans 15 residues. The V and J ends lost 2 bases and 4 bases respectively, with 13 bases between them. The V gene's germline CDR1 is SGHNT and CDR2 YYREEE (reference sequence).

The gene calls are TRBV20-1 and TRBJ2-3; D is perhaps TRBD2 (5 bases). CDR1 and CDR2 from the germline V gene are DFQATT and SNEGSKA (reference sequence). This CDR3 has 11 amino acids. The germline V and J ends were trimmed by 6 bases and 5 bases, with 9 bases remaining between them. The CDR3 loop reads CSAQLEDTQYF. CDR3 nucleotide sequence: TGCAGTGCGCAACTAGAAGATACGCAGTATTTT.

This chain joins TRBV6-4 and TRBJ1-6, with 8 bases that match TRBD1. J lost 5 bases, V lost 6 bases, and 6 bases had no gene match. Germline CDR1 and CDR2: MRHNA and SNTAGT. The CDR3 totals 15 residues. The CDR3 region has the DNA TGTGCCAGCAGAGGACAGGGTTTTGATAATTCACCCCTCCACTTT. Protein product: CASRGQGFDNSPLHF.

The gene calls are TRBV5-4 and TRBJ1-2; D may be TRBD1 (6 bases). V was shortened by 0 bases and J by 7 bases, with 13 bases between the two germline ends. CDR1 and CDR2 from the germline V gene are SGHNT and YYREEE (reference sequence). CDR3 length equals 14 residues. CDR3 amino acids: CASSLGVIGGGYTF. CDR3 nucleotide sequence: TGTGCCAGCAGCTTGGGAGTCATAGGGGGTGGCTACACCTTC.

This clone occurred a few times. The CDR3 DNA sequence: TGTGCCAGCAGCAAAGCGCTCCCCAGGAGCGGCTACGAGCAGTACTTC. Protein product: CASSKALPRSGYEQYF. V and J are TRBV21-1 and TRBJ2-7; TRBD2 is the table's D call and was not checked against the DNA. TRBV21-1 is a pseudogene. The CDR3 contains 16 residues.

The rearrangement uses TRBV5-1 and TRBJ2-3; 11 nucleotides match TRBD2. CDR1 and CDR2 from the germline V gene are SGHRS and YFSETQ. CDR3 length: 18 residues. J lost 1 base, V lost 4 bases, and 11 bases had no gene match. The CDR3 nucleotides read TGCGCCAGCAGCAACGGAGGGACTAGCGGAAGCCGCACAGATACGCAGTATTTT. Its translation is CASSNGGTSGSRTDTQYF.

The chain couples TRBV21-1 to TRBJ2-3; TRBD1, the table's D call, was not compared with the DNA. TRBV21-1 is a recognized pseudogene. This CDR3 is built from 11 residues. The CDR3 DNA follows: TGTGCCACCCAGGGGATTCTCTTTCAGTATTTT. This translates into CATQGILFQYF.

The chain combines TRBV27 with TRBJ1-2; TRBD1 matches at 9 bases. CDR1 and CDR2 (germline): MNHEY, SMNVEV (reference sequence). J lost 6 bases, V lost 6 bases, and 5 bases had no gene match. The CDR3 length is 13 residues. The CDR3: CASSKQGAHGYTF. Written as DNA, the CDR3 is TGTGCCAGCAGCAAACAGGGGGCTCATGGCTACACCTTC.

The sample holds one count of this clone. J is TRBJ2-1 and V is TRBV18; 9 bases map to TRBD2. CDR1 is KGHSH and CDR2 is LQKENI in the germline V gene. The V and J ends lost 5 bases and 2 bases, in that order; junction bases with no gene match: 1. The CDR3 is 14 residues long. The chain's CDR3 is CASSGGRAYNEQFF. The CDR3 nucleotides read TGTGCCAGCTCAGGCGGGAGGGCCTACAATGAGCAGTTCTTC.

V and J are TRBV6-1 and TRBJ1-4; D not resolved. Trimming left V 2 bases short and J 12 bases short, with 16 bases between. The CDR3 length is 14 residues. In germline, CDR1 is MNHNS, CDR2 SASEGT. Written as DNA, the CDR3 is TGTGCCAGCAGTGAAATTGACACTCCGTCGGAACTGTTTTTT. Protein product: CASSEIDTPSELFF.

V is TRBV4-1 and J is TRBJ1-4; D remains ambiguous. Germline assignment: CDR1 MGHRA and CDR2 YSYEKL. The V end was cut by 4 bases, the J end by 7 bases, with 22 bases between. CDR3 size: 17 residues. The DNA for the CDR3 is TGCGCCAGCAGCCGAGCCCTTGGAGGAGGGCTTAGTGAAAAACTGTTTTTT. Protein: CASSRALGGGLSEKLFF.

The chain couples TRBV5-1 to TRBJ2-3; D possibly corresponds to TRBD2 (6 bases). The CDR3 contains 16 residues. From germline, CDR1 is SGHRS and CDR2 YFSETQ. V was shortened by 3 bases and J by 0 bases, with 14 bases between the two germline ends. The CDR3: CASSSISGSSTDTQYF. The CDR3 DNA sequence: TGCGCCAGCAGCTCCATTAGCGGATCTAGCACAGATACGCAGTATTTT.

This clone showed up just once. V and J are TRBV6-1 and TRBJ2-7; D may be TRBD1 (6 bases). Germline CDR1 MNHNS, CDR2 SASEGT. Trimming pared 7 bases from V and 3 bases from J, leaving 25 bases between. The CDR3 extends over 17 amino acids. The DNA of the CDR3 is TGTGCCAGCACTGAGCTGAGAGGGGGTTCGACTGGCTACGAGCAGTACTTC. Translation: CASTELRGGSTGYEQYF.

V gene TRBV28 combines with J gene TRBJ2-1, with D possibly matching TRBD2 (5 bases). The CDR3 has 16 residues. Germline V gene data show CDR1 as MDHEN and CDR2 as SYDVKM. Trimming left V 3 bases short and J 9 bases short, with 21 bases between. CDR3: CASSFPLSRRLSEQFF. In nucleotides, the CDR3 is TGTGCCAGCAGTTTTCCTTTATCAAGGAGGCTGAGTGAGCAGTTCTTC. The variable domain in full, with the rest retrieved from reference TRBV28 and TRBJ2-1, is DVKVTQSSRYLVKRTGEKVFLECVQDMDHENMFWYRQDPGLGLRLIYFSYDVKMKEKGDIPEGYSVSREKKERFSLILESASTNQTSMYLCASSFPLSRRLSEQFFGPGTRLTVL.